The T cell receptor (beta chain) described here comes from a study of post-analysis software for immune sequencing data. Study-wide points: Controls had lower frequencies than patients of 4 or 5 TRBV segments, which included TRBV5-6, TRBV5-1 and TRBV20-1.

Worth noting for this clonotype: Its specificity is not known.

Germline values: CDR1 SGHAT, CDR2 FQNNGV. The CDR3 is 16 residues long. The J segment lost 0 bases and the V segment lost 5 bases, leaving 8 bases of the junction unmatched. Included in the TCR beta cDNA libraries were unique molecular identifiers. A population of about 0.9 to 10 million T cells gave rise to roughly 0.5 million cDNA molecules. TCRdb ran MiXCR on the PCR reads and lists one entry per CDR3 protein. The sample lists roughly 800,000 distinct CDR3 sequences, 46% occurring once. Input material: blood. The receptor was isolated from a girl aged 5-17 years with multiple sclerosis. This rearrangement joins TRBV11-2 to TRBJ2-7, with 9 bases fitting TRBD2. This chain's CDR3 is CASSRGRGQNSYEQYF. CDR3 in DNA: TGTGCCAGCAGCCGCGGGAGGGGCCAGAACTCCTACGAGCAGTACTTC.